This TCR beta chain was profiled in a study of blood T cell repertoires in COVID-19. Study in general: Collection of acute and convalescent COVID-19 samples took place in the United States, Italy and Spain. T cells, B-cell-depleted T cells, or PBMCs supplied cDNA or gDNA.

Assay: immunoSEQ multiplex PCR; the TCRdb copy retains only in-frame clones and omits some. Among approximately 180,000 clones listed, approximately 89% were seen once. V lost 10 bases, J lost 3 bases, and 9 bases stayed unmatched. Germline CDR1 is ENHRY and CDR2 is SYGVKD. This CDR3 contains 14 residues. The TCR comes from a woman between 40 and 50 years old with acute COVID-19. The chain couples TRBV10-3 to TRBJ1-5, with 7 bases aligning to TRBD1. The sequenced sample was PBMCs or T cells enriched from blood (not recorded which). The CDR3 region is CATRTGEANQPQHF. Here the CDR3 DNA reads TGTGCCACGCGAACAGGGGAGGCCAATCAGCCCCAGCATTTT.